One sample yielded the 23 T cell receptor beta chains listed below, sequenced in a study of PD-L1 blockade in urothelial cancer (dated by TCRdb to the late 2010s). The library was built by means of the immunoSEQ multiplex PCR assay. The table comes from immuneACCESS by way of TCRdb, which keeps in-frame sequences with V and J called. Part of the clones is missing from these tables; in studies checked, under half for an unresolved V gene and the rest for unknown reasons. The sample table holds 48,000 or so clones, of which roughly 85% were seen once. The top ten clones comprise roughly 14% of the sample. Interpreted using the paper, the time point label stands for: pretreatment peripheral blood. The sample was PBMCs, taken around atezolizumab (anti-PD-L1) treatment. These receptors were obtained from a woman aged 60-75 years with urothelial cancer.

The chain has TRBV2 and TRBJ2-7, with 8 bases fitting TRBD1. Germline lookup yields CDR1 SNHLY and CDR2 FYNNEI. With V trimmed by 5 bases and J by 3 bases, 6 bases remained unmatched. The CDR3 runs 14 residues. CDR3 in amino acids: CASSWGQESYEQYF. The CDR3 nucleotides read TGTGCCAGCAGTTGGGGACAGGAAAGCTACGAGCAGTACTTC. Looking up the rest from reference TRBV2 and TRBJ2-7 gives the full variable domain: EPEVTQTPSHQVTQMGQEVILRCVPISNHLYFYWYRQILGQKVEFLVSFYNNEISEKSEIFDDQFSVERPDGSNFTLKIRSTKLEDSAMYFCASSWGQESYEQYFGPGTRLTVT.

The gene calls are TRBV18 and TRBJ1-3; 10 positions match TRBD1. V lost 3 bases, J lost 7 bases, and 6 bases stayed unmatched. CDR1 and CDR2 from the germline V gene are KGHSH and LQKENI. This CDR3 contains 15 residues. Here the CDR3 reads CASSPTGTGENTIYF. The CDR3 nucleotides read TGTGCCAGCTCACCGACCGGGACAGGGGAGAACACCATATATTTT.

The V and J genes are TRBV5-1 and TRBJ1-4, with a tentative D call TRBD1 (6 bases). Germline V gives CDR1 SGHRS, CDR2 YFSETQ. The ends were cut back, 0 bases at V and 7 bases at J, with 10 bases in the middle. The CDR3 extends over 14 amino acids. CDR3 sequence (DNA): TGCGCCAGCAGCTTGGCGGGGGGCAGTGAAAAACTGTTTTTT. It translates to CASSLAGGSEKLFF.

The rearrangement joins TRBV5-1 to TRBJ2-7, with TRBD1 matching over 7 bases. The junction had 9 bases not matched to a gene; V was cut back by 6 bases and J by 3 bases. The CDR3 covers 14 residues. Germline V lookup: CDR1 SGHRS, CDR2 YFSETQ. CDR3 amino acids: CASTRTGGGYEQYF. The CDR3 nucleotides read TGCGCCAGCACGCGGACAGGAGGAGGCTACGAGCAGTACTTC.

This chain links TRBV7-9 with TRBJ1-5; 8 nucleotides align to TRBD1. Germline CDR1 reads SEHNR; CDR2 reads FQNEAQ (reference sequence). The ends lost 5 bases at V and 0 bases at J; junction bases unmatched: 6. There are 16 residues in the CDR3. The CDR3 DNA follows: TGTGCCAGCAGCCCGACAGGGGTCCATAGCAATCAGCCCCAGCATTTT. Its protein is CASSPTGVHSNQPQHF.

V and J are TRBV7-8 and TRBJ1-2; D unresolved. The germline CDR1 and CDR2 sequences are SGHVS and FQNEAQ. V lost 1 base, J lost 2 bases, and 8 bases lay in between. This CDR3 spans 14 amino acids. This CDR3 is CASSLGGQNYGYTF. The CDR3 DNA sequence: TGTGCCAGCAGCTTAGGAGGTCAGAACTATGGCTACACCTTC.

The chain is built from TRBV7-2 and TRBJ2-7, with D maybe TRBD1 (6 bases). The CDR3 is 16 residues long. The V end lost 0 bases, the J end lost 1 base, and 13 bases lay between the germline ends. Germline V gene sequence: CDR1 SGHTA, CDR2 FQGNSA. As DNA, the CDR3 is TGTGCCAGCAGCTTAGCGCACAGGGTTGGGTCCTACGAGCAGTACTTC. Translated: CASSLAHRVGSYEQYF.

J is TRBJ2-2 and V is TRBV12-5; 8 bases agree with TRBD1. Per germline, CDR1 LGHNT and CDR2 FRNRAP. The CDR3 covers 14 residues. V lost 8 bases to trimming and J lost 4 bases; unmatched junction nucleotides: 6. CDR3 loop: CASCRGRCTGELFF. The CDR3 bases are TGTGCTAGTTGCAGGGGGCGGTGCACCGGGGAGCTGTTTTTT.

The chain joins TRBV7-9 to TRBJ2-1; 7 bases match TRBD2. This CDR3 contains 16 residues. CDR1 SEHNR and CDR2 FQNEAQ come from the germline V gene (reference sequence). V lost 4 bases, J lost 5 bases, and 11 bases stayed unmatched. As DNA, the CDR3 is TGTGCCAGCAGCTCCGCCGCCGGGACTATCAACAATGAGCAGTTCTTC. Translated: CASSSAAGTINNEQFF.

This clone was detected once. The chain links TRBV19 to TRBJ2-1, with D perhaps matching TRBD2 (6 bases). Looked up from germline, CDR1 is LNHDA and CDR2 is SQIVND (reference sequence). V dropped 8 bases and J dropped 4 bases, with 15 bases sitting between them. The CDR3 has 14 amino acids. CDR3 region: CASGTGTDYNEQFF. CDR3 in DNA: TGTGCCAGTGGGACTGGGACCGATTACAATGAGCAGTTCTTC.

V is TRBV4-3 and J is TRBJ2-7, with 9 bases matching TRBD1. Germline CDR1 is LGHNA and CDR2 is YSLEER. V shed 0 bases, J shed 2 bases, and the junction held 5 bases outside the gene matches. This CDR3 region has 16 residues. For the CDR3, the DNA is TGCGCCAGCAGCCAAGACCCCGGGACAGGGACCTACGAGCAGTACTTC. Translation: CASSQDPGTGTYEQYF.

In its sample, this clone was seen a few times. V and J are TRBV4-2 and TRBJ2-3; D may be TRBD2 (7 bases). Trimming removed 0 bases from V and 2 bases from J, with 18 bases in between. CDR3 size: 18 residues. Germline values: CDR1 LGHNA, CDR2 YNFKEQ. The CDR3 is CASSQDALAGGHTDTQYF. CDR3 sequence (DNA): TGTGCCAGCAGCCAAGATGCCCTAGCCGGGGGGCACACAGATACGCAGTATTTT.

This sequence joins TRBV5-4 and TRBJ2-6; D possibly corresponds to TRBD2 (5 bases). CDR1 SGHNT and CDR2 YYREEE come from the germline V gene (reference sequence). V was clipped by 1 base and J by 0 bases, with 5 bases between them. The CDR3 extends over 15 amino acids. The CDR3 protein is CASSLRDSGANVLTF. As DNA, the CDR3 is TGTGCCAGCAGCTTGCGGGACTCTGGGGCCAACGTCCTGACTTTC.

CDR3 nucleotides: TGTGCCAGCAGCAAATTATCCGGGACAGAAAACGATAGCAATCAGCCCCAGCATTTT. Amino acids: CASSKLSGTENDSNQPQHF. The J gene is TRBJ1-5, the V gene TRBV7-6, with 7 bases aligning to TRBD1. CDR1 and CDR2 (germline): SGHVS, FNYEAQ. The CDR3 runs to 19 residues. Unmatched junction bases numbered 16, after V lost 5 bases and J lost 0 bases.

V gene TRBV5-6 combines with J gene TRBJ2-5; 7 bases line up with TRBD1. The germline CDR1 and CDR2 sequences are SGHDT and YYEEEE. Trimming removed 2 bases from V and 4 bases from J; junction bases left unmatched: 2. The CDR3 runs 13 residues. The CDR3 DNA follows: TGTGCCAGCAGCTTTCCAGGGGGAGAGACCCAGTACTTC. It yields the protein CASSFPGGETQYF.

The CDR3 DNA reads TGTGCCAGCGAGGCAGACGAGGGGGTATACTATGGCTACACCTTC. Encoded protein: CASEADEGVYYGYTF. The chain links TRBV7-9 to TRBJ1-2; D is possibly TRBD1 (6 bases). Trimming took 8 bases from V and 3 from J, leaving 19 bases between them. This CDR3 is built from 15 residues. Looked up from germline, CDR1 is SEHNR and CDR2 is FQNEAQ (reference sequence). Full variable domain (outside the CDR3, taken from reference TRBV7-9 and TRBJ1-2): DTGVSQNPRHKITKRGQNVTFRCDPISEHNRLYWYRQTLGQGPEFLTYFQNEAQLEKSRLLSDRFSAERPKGSFSTLEIQRTEQGDSAMYLCASEADEGVYYGYTFGSGTRLTVV.

The chain recombines TRBV11-2 with TRBJ1-5, with a weak D call TRBD1 (5 bases). V was shortened by 1 base and J by 6 bases, with 13 bases between the two germline ends. CDR1 and CDR2 from the germline V gene are SGHAT and FQNNGV. The CDR3 sequence is 15 residues long. CDR3 bases: TGTGCCAGCAGCTTAGGACTTGGGGGAGGTCAGCCCCAGCATTTT. Its translation is CASSLGLGGGQPQHF.

In DNA form, the CDR3 reads TGTGCCAGTCATGGCACCCGCACAGATACGCAGTATTTT. Protein product: CASHGTRTDTQYF. The genes are TRBV19 and TRBJ2-3, with no clear D. CDR1 is LNHDA and CDR2 is SQIVND in the germline V gene (reference sequence). Between the trimmed V and J ends, which lost 8 bases and 1 base, there was a span of 10 bases. The CDR3 is made up of 13 amino acids. Looking up the rest from reference TRBV19 and TRBJ2-3 gives the full variable domain: DGGITQSPKYLFRKEGQNVTLSCEQNLNHDAMYWYRQDPGQGLRLIYYSQIVNDFQKGDIAEGYSVSREKKESFPLTVTSAQKNPTAFYLCASHGTRTDTQYFGPGTRLTVL.

In its sample, this clone was seen a few times. The chain links TRBV14 to TRBJ2-7; no definite D call. In germline, CDR1 is SGHDN, CDR2 FVKESK. This CDR3 has 15 residues. The V end lost 1 base, the J end lost 3 bases, and 13 bases lay between the germline ends. The CDR3 DNA reads TGTGCCAGCAGCCAAGGGCTAGGCCAGATCTACGAGCAGTACTTC. Its translation: CASSQGLGQIYEQYF. Filled out from reference TRBV14 and TRBJ2-7, the complete variable domain reads EAGVTQFPSHSVIEKGQTVTLRCDPISGHDNLYWYRRVMGKEIKFLLHFVKESKQDESGMPNNRFLAERTGGTYSTLKVQPAELEDSGVYFCASSQGLGQIYEQYFGPGTRLTVT.

The V and J genes are TRBV15 and TRBJ1-3; D ambiguous. This CDR3 is built from 14 residues. Germline lookup yields CDR1 LNHNV and CDR2 YYDKDF (reference sequence). Trimming removed 0 bases at V and 7 bases at J, with 10 bases between. CDR3 amino acids: CATSRDWERNTIYF. In DNA form, the CDR3 reads TGTGCCACCAGCAGAGATTGGGAGCGGAACACCATATATTTT.

The rearrangement joins TRBV7-9 to TRBJ2-5, with 9 bases aligning to TRBD1. V lost 5 bases to trimming and J lost 5 bases; unmatched junction nucleotides: 6. This CDR3 has 14 residues. CDR1 is SEHNR, CDR2 FQNEAQ, per germline (reference sequence). For the CDR3, the DNA is TGTGCCAGCAGCGTAAACAGGGGGCTGGAGACCCAGTACTTC. This codes for CASSVNRGLETQYF.

The chain links TRBV4-3 to TRBJ1-2, with a possible D match to TRBD1 (6 bases). Germline V gene sequence: CDR1 LGHNA, CDR2 YSLEER. The CDR3 totals 16 residues. V was clipped by 2 bases and J by 5 bases, with 18 bases between them. The CDR3 DNA follows: TGCGCCAGCAGCCAAACCCGACAGGCGCGACATTATGGCTACACCTTC. Protein: CASSQTRQARHYGYTF.

The V gene is TRBV2, the J gene TRBJ1-4; TRBD1 matches at 10 bases. This CDR3 is 15 amino acids long. Germline trimming cut 3 bases from V and 7 bases from J; bases unmatched to any gene: 5. Germline CDR1 reads SNHLY; CDR2 reads FYNNEI. CDR3 residues: CASSDSRTGGEKLFF. The CDR3 DNA is TGTGCCAGCAGTGACTCCCGGACAGGGGGTGAAAAACTGTTTTTT.